Listed below are T cell receptor beta chains from one sample, sequenced in a study of control samples from healthy donors and cancer patients. Measured with immunoSEQ multiplex PCR; TCRdb has only the in-frame clones, and not every one. The sample table sets out about 190,000 clones. Sequencing input: blood. The receptors here all came from a woman aged 25 to 39 in good health. CDR3s include the opening cysteine and the closing phenylalanine or tryptophan. The D gene is left open where the match is weak.

D gene: .; V gene: TRBV12-3/TRBV12-4; J gene: TRBJ1-5; CDR3 DNA: TGTGCCAGCGCTGCGGGACGGCATCAGCCCCAGCATTTT; CDR3 protein: CASAAGRHQPQHF
D gene: .; V gene: TRBV28; J gene: TRBJ1-5; CDR3 DNA: TGTGCCAGCACCTCCGATCAGCCCCAGCATTTT; CDR3 protein: CASTSDQPQHF
D gene: TRBD1; V gene: TRBV6-5; J gene: TRBJ2-7; CDR3 DNA: TGTGCCAGTTCCTTGACAGGGATCTTAAGAGAGCAGTACTTC; CDR3 protein: CASSLTGILREQYF
D gene: TRBD1; V gene: TRBV9; J gene: TRBJ1-5; CDR3 DNA: TGTGCCAGCAGCGTAGCTGGGACAGTCAATCAGCCCCAGCATTTT; CDR3 protein: CASSVAGTVNQPQHF
D gene: .; V gene: TRBV28; J gene: TRBJ1-1; CDR3 DNA: TGTGCCAGCAGTTTTCAGGGGCGTGGAGCTTTCTTT; CDR3 protein: CASSFQGRGAFF
D gene: .; V gene: TRBV9; J gene: TRBJ2-3; CDR3 DNA: TGTGCCAGCAGCACCCAGACTGGACCGATGGGAGATACGCAGTATTTT; CDR3 protein: CASSTQTGPMGDTQYF
D gene: TRBD1; V gene: TRBV27; J gene: TRBJ2-1; CDR3 DNA: TGTGCCAGCACCCTCGGACAGGGAGTCAATGAGCAGTTCTTC; CDR3 protein: CASTLGQGVNEQFF
D gene: TRBD2; V gene: TRBV2; J gene: TRBJ2-3; CDR3 DNA: TGTGCCAGCAGGGGCCCAGCGGGGGGGACAGATACGCAGTATTTT; CDR3 protein: CASRGPAGGTDTQYF
D gene: .; V gene: TRBV11-2; J gene: TRBJ2-2; CDR3 DNA: TGTGCCAGCAGCTTAGATAGGAACACCGGGGAGCTGTTTTTT; CDR3 protein: CASSLDRNTGELFF
D gene: .; V gene: TRBV5-1; J gene: TRBJ1-2; CDR3 DNA: TGCGCCAGCAGGGACGGATCCTATGGCTACACCTTC; CDR3 protein: CASRDGSYGYTF
D gene: TRBD1; V gene: TRBV19; J gene: TRBJ2-7; CDR3 DNA: TGTGCCAGTAGCCTGGGACAGTCGACTGTCGAGCAGTACTTC; CDR3 protein: CASSLGQSTVEQYF
D gene: .; V gene: TRBV5-1; J gene: TRBJ2-1; CDR3 DNA: TGCGCCAGCAGGGATGAGCAGTTCTTC; CDR3 protein: CASRDEQFF
D gene: TRBD2; V gene: TRBV7-2; J gene: TRBJ2-3; CDR3 DNA: TGTGCCAGCAGCTTCTTTCGGGGGGGCCTATTATCAACAGATACGCAGTATTTT; CDR3 protein: CASSFFRGGLLSTDTQYF
D gene: TRBD2; V gene: TRBV5-1; J gene: TRBJ2-5; CDR3 DNA: TGCGCCAGCAGCCCAATGACTAGCGGACAAGAGACCCAGTACTTC; CDR3 protein: CASSPMTSGQETQYF
D gene: TRBD1; V gene: TRBV7-2; J gene: TRBJ2-2; CDR3 DNA: TGTGCCAGCAGCTTAGACTGGACAGGAGTCACCGGGGAGCTGTTTTTT; CDR3 protein: CASSLDWTGVTGELFF
D gene: .; V gene: TRBV27; J gene: TRBJ1-2; CDR3 DNA: TGTGCCAGCAGTTTCCGGGGACCTAACTATGGCTACACCTTC; CDR3 protein: CASSFRGPNYGYTF
D gene: TRBD1; V gene: TRBV27; J gene: TRBJ1-5; CDR3 DNA: TGTGCCAGCAGTTTATCGGGGACAGGGACAAATCAGCCCCAGCATTTT; CDR3 protein: CASSLSGTGTNQPQHF
D gene: .; V gene: TRBV9; J gene: TRBJ1-2; CDR3 DNA: TGTGCCAGCAGCCCTCAACAGGGACATGGCTACACCTTC; CDR3 protein: CASSPQQGHGYTF
D gene: .; V gene: TRBV28; J gene: TRBJ1-4; CDR3 DNA: TGTGCCAGCAGCCGAACGGGGACGGCGAATGAAAAACTGTTTTTT; CDR3 protein: CASSRTGTANEKLFF
D gene: .; V gene: TRBV9; J gene: TRBJ1-5; CDR3 DNA: TGTGCCAGCAACGGAGGGGTAAGCAATCAGCCCCAGCATTTT; CDR3 protein: CASNGGVSNQPQHF
D gene: .; V gene: TRBV6-1; J gene: TRBJ1-5; CDR3 DNA: TGTGCCAGCAGTGAAATGGCGTCAGAAGGCCAGCCCCAGCATTTT; CDR3 protein: CASSEMASEGQPQHF
D gene: .; V gene: TRBV6-5; J gene: TRBJ1-2; CDR3 DNA: TGTGCCAGCAGTTACCGGGCTACTAACTATGGCTACACCTTC; CDR3 protein: CASSYRATNYGYTF
D gene: .; V gene: TRBV3-1/TRBV3-2; J gene: TRBJ1-6; CDR3 DNA: TGTGCCAGCAGCCCCCATGGGGCGGATTCACCCCTCCACTTT; CDR3 protein: CASSPHGADSPLHF
D gene: .; V gene: TRBV7-9; J gene: TRBJ2-1; CDR3 DNA: TGTGCCAGCAGCTGGGGGGATGAGCAGTTCTTC; CDR3 protein: CASSWGDEQFF
D gene: .; V gene: TRBV23-1; J gene: TRBJ2-1; CDR3 DNA: TGCGCCAGCAGACCCCTAGCGCATGCGCGGTTAAAAGGGCAGTTCTTC; CDR3 protein: CASRPLAHARLKGQFF
D gene: .; V gene: TRBV21-1; J gene: TRBJ2-7; CDR3 DNA: TGTGCCAGCAGCAAAGATTGCACAGCAGACTACGAGCAGTACTTC; CDR3 protein: CASSKDCTADYEQYF
D gene: .; V gene: TRBV4-2; J gene: TRBJ2-5; CDR3 DNA: TGTGCCAGCAGCCAAGAGGACCTCAGAAAAGAGACCCAGTACTTC; CDR3 protein: CASSQEDLRKETQYF
D gene: TRBD1; V gene: TRBV19; J gene: TRBJ1-2; CDR3 DNA: TGTGCCAGTAGTGGGTCCTGGACAGGGGCAAACTATGGCTACACCTTC; CDR3 protein: CASSGSWTGANYGYTF
D gene: TRBD2; V gene: TRBV25-1; J gene: TRBJ2-7; CDR3 DNA: TGTGCCAGCAGTGCCTTTGGCGGGGGGTGGAAAGAGCAGTACTTC; CDR3 protein: CASSAFGGGWKEQYF
D gene: TRBD1; V gene: TRBV6-5; J gene: TRBJ1-5; CDR3 DNA: TGTGCCAGCGGACAGGGGGCAAGCCAGCCCCAGCATTTT; CDR3 protein: CASGQGASQPQHF
D gene: .; V gene: TRBV28; J gene: TRBJ2-1; CDR3 DNA: TGTGCCAGCAGTTTTGACTTGAGCTCCTACAATGAGCAGTTCTTC; CDR3 protein: CASSFDLSSYNEQFF
D gene: .; V gene: TRBV15; J gene: TRBJ2-5; CDR3 DNA: TGTGCCACCAGCAGAGATTTTGCGGGGATTGAGACCCAGTACTTC; CDR3 protein: CATSRDFAGIETQYF
D gene: TRBD1; V gene: TRBV2; J gene: TRBJ1-1; CDR3 DNA: TGTGCCAGCAGTGAGGATATGGGGACAGGGGGCCGGAGCACTGAAGCTTTCTTT; CDR3 protein: CASSEDMGTGGRSTEAFF
D gene: .; V gene: TRBV4-2; J gene: TRBJ1-5; CDR3 DNA: TGTGCCAGCAGCCAAGATGACCCTAGGGGCAATCAGCCCCAGCATTTT; CDR3 protein: CASSQDDPRGNQPQHF
D gene: .; V gene: TRBV12-3/TRBV12-4; J gene: TRBJ1-2; CDR3 DNA: TGTGCCAGCAGTACCCGGACGGAATATGGCTACACCTTC; CDR3 protein: CASSTRTEYGYTF
D gene: .; V gene: TRBV3-1/TRBV3-2; J gene: TRBJ1-4; CDR3 DNA: TGTGCCAGCAGCCCAACAGTCCAGCAAGCAACTAATGAAAAACTGTTTTTT; CDR3 protein: CASSPTVQQATNEKLFF
D gene: TRBD1; V gene: TRBV10-3; J gene: TRBJ1-1; CDR3 DNA: TGTGCCATCCTGTCCGGGACAGGGACCATGAACACTGAAGCTTTCTTT; CDR3 protein: CAILSGTGTMNTEAFF
D gene: .; V gene: TRBV9; J gene: TRBJ1-4; CDR3 DNA: TGTGCCAGCAGCGTAGGCAGCTTTGCAACTAATGAAAAACTGTTTTTT; CDR3 protein: CASSVGSFATNEKLFF
D gene: .; V gene: TRBV6-6; J gene: TRBJ1-4; CDR3 DNA: TGTGCCAGCAGTCGTCCCCTGCGGGCAGGGGAAAATGAAAAACTGTTTTTT; CDR3 protein: CASSRPLRAGENEKLFF